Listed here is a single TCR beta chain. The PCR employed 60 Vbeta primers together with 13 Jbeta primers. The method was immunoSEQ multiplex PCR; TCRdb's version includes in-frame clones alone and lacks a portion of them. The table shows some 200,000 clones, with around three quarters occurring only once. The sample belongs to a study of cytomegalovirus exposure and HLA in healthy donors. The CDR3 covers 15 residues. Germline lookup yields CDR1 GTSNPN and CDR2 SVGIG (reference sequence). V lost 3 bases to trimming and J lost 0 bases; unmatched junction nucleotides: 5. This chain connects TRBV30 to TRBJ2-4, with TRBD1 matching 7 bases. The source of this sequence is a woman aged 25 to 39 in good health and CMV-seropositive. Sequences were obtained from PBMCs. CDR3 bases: TGTGCCTGGAGCCGGGACAGCCTAGCCAAAAACATTCAGTACTTC. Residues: CAWSRDSLAKNIQYF.